A single sample is the source of the 5 T cell receptor beta chains below, sequenced in a study of post-analysis software for immune sequencing data. What these receptors recognize is not known. Every TCR beta cDNA library bore unique molecular identifiers. TCRdb independently ran MiXCR on the PCR reads; one entry per CDR3 protein. The repertoire has roughly 400,000 distinct CDR3 sequences, 39% of them found once; the top ten carry roughly 8.2%. The study's findings and limits: With TRBV5-6, TRBV5-1 and TRBV20-1 included, about five TRBV segments were more frequent in patients than in controls.

The sample comprised blood. The receptors derive from a girl aged 2-9 years with multiple sclerosis.

The sample holds one count of this clonotype. The chain couples TRBV28 to TRBJ1-4, with unresolved D. There are 15 residues in the CDR3. CDR1 MDHEN and CDR2 SYDVKM come from the germline V gene. Trimming cost V 3 bases and J 7 bases, with 15 bases left between them. CDR3 sequence reads: CASSLWGLLGEKLFF. The CDR3 DNA is TGTGCCAGCAGTTTGTGGGGTTTGTTGGGTGAAAAACTGTTTTTT.

The chain couples TRBV7-2 to TRBJ2-4; D is unclear. Looked up from germline, CDR1 is SGHTA and CDR2 is FQGNSA. The V end was cut by 4 bases, the J end by 1 base, with 5 bases between. This CDR3 has 13 amino acids. CDR3 sequence reads: CASSYGAKNIQYF. The DNA for the CDR3 is TGTGCCAGCAGCTACGGGGCCAAAAACATTCAGTACTTC.

V is TRBV9 and J is TRBJ1-1; weak D call: TRBD1 (5 bases). V was pared by 6 bases and J by 5 bases, with 17 bases between. This CDR3 is built from 14 residues. CDR1 and CDR2 from the germline V gene are SGDLS and YYNGEE. CDR3 coding DNA: TGTGCCAGCACCCCTGGGACGGGCAAGACTGAAGCTTTCTTT. This encodes CASTPGTGKTEAFF.

This clonotype showed up just a few times. The V and J genes are TRBV7-9 and TRBJ2-6, with a possible D match to TRBD2 (5 bases). The CDR3 extends over 16 amino acids. Trimming left V 2 bases short and J 2 bases short, with 10 bases between. Germline lookup yields CDR1 SEHNR and CDR2 FQNEAQ (reference sequence). CDR3 bases: TGTGCCAGCAGCTTAAGGTCCGGGACTGGGGCCAACGTCCTGACTTTC. Amino acid sequence: CASSLRSGTGANVLTF.

This clonotype came up a few times. Relative to the germline gene, one junction end is altered; a read error may explain this. This chain links TRBV20-1 with TRBJ1-2; TRBD1 matches at 10 bases. Germline-derived CDR1 and CDR2 are DFQATT and SNEGSKA (reference sequence). The CDR3 consists of 20 residues. The CDR3, as DNA: TGCAGTGCTAGGGGGACAGGGGTCGTGCCGAAGTATAATCCGAACTATGACTACACCTTC. Protein product: CSARGTGVVPKYNPNYDYTF.